A selection of T cell receptor beta chains follows, all from one sample in a study of T-cell reconstitution after alpha-beta-depleted transplantation in children. MiXCR, applied by TCRdb to the PCR reads, yields one record per CDR3 protein. Of about 240,000 distinct CDR3 sequences in the sample, about a quarter were seen once. The sample was PBMCs, taken before TCRalphabeta/CD19-depleted stem cell transplant. These receptors came from a girl aged 2-9 years with Fanconi anemia, due to receive a stem cell transplant. The CDR3 runs from the conserved cysteine through the conserved F or W. D genes are given only for firm matches. Clone size, where shown, is once, few, many, or a class for clones that have expanded.

D	size	V	J	CDR3	DNA
NA	many	TRBV29-1	TRBJ2-5	CSVGKVEETQYF	TGCAGCGTCGGCAAAGTAGAGGAGACCCAGTACTTC
NA	NA	TRBV24-1	TRBJ2-3	CATSDLAGSDTQYF	TGTGCCACCAGTGATTTGGCAGGCTCGGATACGCAGTATTTT
NA	NA	TRBV15	TRBJ2-5	CATSRGLQETQYF	TGTGCCACCAGCAGAGGGTTGCAAGAGACCCAGTACTTC
TRBD2	NA	TRBV20-1	TRBJ2-7	CSARLPGLAGVNEQYF	TGCAGTGCTAGATTACCGGGACTAGCGGGAGTTAACGAGCAGTACTTC
TRBD1	NA	TRBV7-2	TRBJ2-4	CASSLVAQGAMRNIQYF	TGTGCCAGCAGCTTAGTAGCACAGGGGGCGATGAGAAACATTCAGTACTTC
NA	few	TRBV7-6	TRBJ2-5	CASSYDPTGFETQYF	TGTGCCAGCAGCTATGACCCCACAGGGTTCGAGACCCAGTACTTC
TRBD1	many	TRBV12-3/TRBV12-4	TRBJ2-3	CASSWGQPGADTQYF	TGTGCCAGCAGTTGGGGACAGCCGGGCGCAGATACGCAGTATTTT
TRBD1	few	TRBV7-2	TRBJ2-5	CASSFAGGQETQYF	TGTGCCAGCAGCTTTGCAGGGGGACAAGAGACCCAGTACTTC
NA	many	TRBV5-6	TRBJ1-4	CASSRATRREKLFF	TGTGCCAGCAGCCGGGCGACACGACGCGAAAAACTGTTTTTT
TRBD1	NA	TRBV4-1	TRBJ1-5	CASSQAQGNDQPQHF	TGCGCCAGCAGCCAAGCACAGGGGAATGATCAGCCCCAGCATTTT
NA	many	TRBV15	TRBJ2-2	CATSRDRATPNTGELFF	TGTGCCACCAGCAGAGATAGAGCGACACCGAACACCGGGGAGCTGTTTTTT
NA	NA	TRBV20-1	TRBJ2-1	CSARGGTPYNEQFF	TGCAGTGCTAGAGGCGGGACTCCCTACAATGAGCAGTTCTTC
NA	many	TRBV5-1	TRBJ2-7	CASSLSQGVSNYEQYF	TGCGCCAGCAGCTTATCACAGGGTGTATCGAACTACGAGCAGTACTTC
NA	NA	TRBV12-3/TRBV12-4	TRBJ1-1	CASSNTEAFF	TGTGCCAGCTCCAACACTGAAGCTTTCTTT
TRBD1	NA	TRBV20-1	TRBJ2-3	CSARDGGQGTDTQYF	TGCAGTGCTAGAGACGGGGGACAGGGCACAGATACGCAGTATTTT
TRBD1	NA	TRBV29-1	TRBJ2-5	CSGGQGAIWETQYF	TGCAGCGGGGGACAGGGGGCGATTTGGGAGACCCAGTACTTC
NA	once	TRBV6-5	TRBJ1-2	CASSYFAVDRIYGYTF	TGTGCCAGCAGTTACTTCGCTGTCGACAGGATCTATGGCTACACCTTC
NA	many	TRBV6-5	TRBJ2-5	CASSPGTVQETQYF	TGTGCCAGCAGTCCCGGGACGGTACAAGAGACCCAGTACTTC
NA	many	TRBV29-1	TRBJ2-1	CSVGLLNPYNEQFF	TGCAGCGTTGGACTACTCAATCCCTACAATGAGCAGTTCTTC
TRBD1	many	TRBV29-1	TRBJ1-2	CSVEALDRDDYGYTF	TGCAGCGTTGAAGCCTTGGACAGGGACGATTATGGCTACACCTTC
NA	many	TRBV20-1	TRBJ2-5	CSARDLQGRETQYF	TGCAGTGCTAGAGATCTTCAGGGAAGGGAGACCCAGTACTTC
NA	many	TRBV29-1	TRBJ1-1	CSVVKPQGRNTEAFF	TGCAGCGTTGTTAAGCCCCAAGGCCGGAACACTGAAGCTTTCTTT
NA	NA	TRBV20-1	TRBJ2-4	CSASLAAKNIQYF	TGCAGTGCTAGTCTAGCGGCCAAAAACATTCAGTACTTC
TRBD1	NA	TRBV29-1	TRBJ2-7	CSVEGQGEYEQYF	TGCAGCGTTGAGGGACAGGGGGAGTACGAGCAGTACTTC
TRBD1	NA	TRBV5-1	TRBJ1-1	CASSGTVNTEAFF	TGCGCCAGCAGCGGGACAGTGAACACTGAAGCTTTCTTT
NA	many	TRBV10-3	TRBJ2-2	CAITISGPLGNTGELFF	TGTGCCATCACTATCTCTGGCCCTCTTGGTAACACCGGGGAGCTGTTTTTT
TRBD2	many	TRBV6-5	TRBJ2-1	CASSYSGRGLSQFF	TGTGCCAGCAGTTACTCGGGGAGGGGACTGAGTCAGTTCTTC
TRBD1	few	TRBV20-1	TRBJ1-4	CSARGTGGEELFF	TGCAGTGCTAGAGGGACAGGGGGCGAAGAACTGTTTTTT
NA	NA	TRBV19	TRBJ2-3	CASSNPPSSTDTQYF	TGTGCCAGTAGTAACCCCCCATCCTCTACAGATACGCAGTATTTT
NA	many	TRBV9	TRBJ2-1	CASSVGIGYNEQFF	TGTGCCAGCAGCGTGGGTATTGGCTACAATGAGCAGTTCTTC
NA	many	TRBV12-3/TRBV12-4	TRBJ2-2	CASSPTGPGTGELFF	TGTGCCAGCAGCCCAACTGGACCCGGTACCGGGGAGCTGTTTTTT
TRBD1	NA	TRBV29-1	TRBJ2-5	CSVARDRGGETQYF	TGCAGCGTCGCCAGAGACAGGGGTGGAGAGACCCAGTACTTC
NA	NA	TRBV2	TRBJ2-7	CASSEIGVRANNEQYF	TGTGCCAGCAGTGAAATCGGGGTACGGGCGAATAACGAGCAGTACTTC